The 21 T cell receptor beta chains given below trace back to one sample, sequenced in a study of immune cell composition in non-small cell lung cancer. Only in-frame clones appear in the TCRdb table, and some are missing; sequencing was by immunoSEQ multiplex PCR. This sample has 2,500 to 3,000 clones, with more than 75% found just once. The material sequenced was lung tumor tissue. Receptors were obtained from a human donor with non-small cell lung cancer.

The CDR3 bases are TGTGCCAGCAGCACTTGGACTAGTCAAGATACGCAGTATTTT. Its protein product is CASSTWTSQDTQYF. The chain couples TRBV11-2 to TRBJ2-3; the match to TRBD2 covers 7 bases. This CDR3 has 14 amino acids. V lost 5 bases and J lost 5; bases outside the gene matches: 7. Germline V gives CDR1 SGHAT, CDR2 FQNNGV.

This clone was picked up one time. The rearrangement joins TRBV5-4 to TRBJ2-7, with 7 bases matching TRBD2. Looked up from germline, CDR1 is SGHNT and CDR2 is YYREEE (reference sequence). Trimming took 0 bases from V and 1 from J; bases not matched to a gene: 7. The CDR3 sequence is 16 residues long. The CDR3 DNA reads TGTGCCAGCAGCTTGGGGCTGCTAGCGGATTCCTACGAGCAGTACTTC. It specifies CASSLGLLADSYEQYF.

The rearrangement uses TRBV15 and TRBJ2-1; 9 bases align to TRBD2. CDR1 is LNHNV and CDR2 is YYDKDF in the germline V gene (reference sequence). The CDR3 sequence is 16 residues long. V shed 1 base, J shed 2 bases, and the junction held 3 bases outside the gene matches. For the CDR3, the DNA is TGTGCCACCAGCAGAGGTAGCGGGAGCACCTACAATGAGCAGTTCTTC. Translating it yields CATSRGSGSTYNEQFF.

The rearrangement joins TRBV5-5 to TRBJ1-1, with 7 positions matching TRBD1. This CDR3 has 17 amino acids. The J segment lost 1 base and the V segment lost 1 base, leaving 10 bases of the junction unmatched. Germline CDR1 SGHKS, CDR2 YYEKEE (reference sequence). In nucleotides, the CDR3 is TGTGCCAGCAGCTTGATAAAGGGGGCGCGGTGGAACACTGAAGCTTTCTTT. This translates into CASSLIKGARWNTEAFF.

V gene TRBV6-5 combines with J gene TRBJ1-4; D is unresolved. Between the trimmed V and J ends, which lost 2 bases and 8 bases, there was a span of 9 bases. In germline, CDR1 is MNHEY, CDR2 SVGAGI. The CDR3 extends over 13 amino acids. This chain's CDR3 is CASSYHGEEKLFF. CDR3 bases: TGTGCCAGCAGTTACCATGGGGAGGAAAAACTGTTTTTT.

The V call is TRBV19, the J call TRBJ2-2; a possible D gene is TRBD1 (5 bases). V dropped 1 base and J dropped 0 bases, with 6 bases sitting between them. This CDR3 comprises 15 residues. Germline CDR1 is LNHDA and CDR2 is SQIVND (reference sequence). The chain's CDR3 is CASSIGGTNTGELFF. The CDR3 nucleotides are TGTGCCAGTAGTATAGGGGGCACGAACACCGGGGAGCTGTTTTTT.

This clone was counted a few times. The chain combines TRBV6-1 with TRBJ1-4; D gene unclear. CDR1 and CDR2 (germline): MNHNS, SASEGT. V shed 1 base and J shed 0 bases, with 9 bases lying between them. This CDR3 has 16 amino acids. The CDR3 nucleotides are TGTGCCAGCAGTGAAGGCTTTGCGGCAACTAATGAAAAACTGTTTTTT. As protein: CASSEGFAATNEKLFF.

The CDR3 reads CASSQAWLGVRPGEQYF. Here the CDR3 DNA reads TGCGCCAGCAGCCAAGCTTGGCTCGGTGTGAGGCCGGGCGAGCAGTACTTC. The chain combines TRBV4-1 with TRBJ2-7; D remains ambiguous. Germline loops: CDR1 MGHRA, CDR2 YSYEKL. There are 17 residues in the CDR3. Trimming shortened V by 1 base and J by 6 bases, and 22 bases separated the two germline ends.

The genes are TRBV18 and TRBJ2-5; TRBD1 agrees at 9 bases. Per germline, CDR1 KGHSH and CDR2 LQKENI. The CDR3 extends over 14 amino acids. Losses at the gene ends were 6 bases for V and 0 bases for J; bases not matched to a gene: 2. CDR3 in amino acids: CASSRQGDQETQYF. CDR3 DNA: TGTGCCAGCTCCCGACAGGGGGACCAAGAGACCCAGTACTTC.

The rearrangement links TRBV18 to TRBJ2-2, with D possibly being TRBD2 (7 bases). This CDR3 spans 17 amino acids. Trimming took off 4 bases at V and 4 bases at J, with 19 bases between the two ends. CDR1 and CDR2 (germline): KGHSH, LQKENI. The CDR3 here is CASSQSGRGPSTGELFF. For the CDR3, the DNA is TGTGCCAGCTCACAATCGGGGCGGGGGCCCTCCACCGGGGAGCTGTTTTTT.

This clone was seen a few times. The chain is built from TRBV5-6 and TRBJ1-2, with a weak D call TRBD1 (6 bases). This CDR3 is built from 14 residues. With 2 bases removed from V and 4 bases from J, the gap between germline ends came to 12 bases. Looked up from germline, CDR1 is SGHDT and CDR2 is YYEEEE. The CDR3 loop reads CASSLGDTFYGYTF. CDR3 nucleotides: TGTGCCAGCAGCTTAGGGGACACGTTCTATGGCTACACCTTC. Combining the CDR3 with reference TRBV5-6 and TRBJ1-2 gives the whole variable domain DAGVTQSPTHLIKTRGQQVTLRCSPKSGHDTVSWYQQALGQGPQFIFQYYEEEERQRGNFPDRFSGHQFPNYSSELNVNALLLGDSALYLCASSLGDTFYGYTFGSGTRLTVV.

The CDR3 reads CASSRDRDTYEQYF. The DNA for the CDR3 is TGTGCCAGCAGCCGGGACAGGGATACCTACGAGCAGTACTTC. The rearrangement joins TRBV6-1 to TRBJ2-7; 9 nucleotides match TRBD1. Germline V CDR1 and CDR2: MNHNS, SASEGT. There are 14 residues in the CDR3. With V trimmed by 6 bases and J by 2 bases, 5 bases remained unmatched.

The rearrangement links TRBV6-1 to TRBJ1-1, with a tentative D call TRBD1 (6 bases). Trimming pared 3 bases from V and 1 base from J, leaving 12 bases between. The germline gives CDR1 MNHNS, CDR2 SASEGT. The CDR3 contains 15 residues. CDR3 coding DNA: TGTGCCAGCAGTGATCGTCTACAGGGGAACACTGAAGCTTTCTTT. This sequence encodes CASSDRLQGNTEAFF.

This chain connects TRBV27 to TRBJ1-1; possibly TRBD1 for D (5 bases). The V gene's germline CDR1 is MNHEY and CDR2 SMNVEV (reference sequence). This CDR3 is 12 amino acids long. Trimming removed 6 bases from V and 1 base from J, with 6 bases in between. CDR3 protein: CASRTGNTEAFF. The CDR3 bases are TGTGCCAGCAGAACAGGGAACACTGAAGCTTTCTTT.

This clone has a single count. The chain recombines TRBV5-1 with TRBJ2-2; 8 bases agree with TRBD1. Germline trimming cut 4 bases from V and 7 bases from J; bases unmatched to any gene: 6. Germline V gene sequence: CDR1 SGHRS, CDR2 YFSETQ. CDR3 length equals 14 residues. This CDR3 is CASSLRTGIGELFF. In nucleotides, the CDR3 is TGCGCCAGCAGCCTGAGGACAGGGATCGGGGAGCTGTTTTTT.

The chain combines TRBV7-2 with TRBJ2-1, with 9 bases identical to TRBD2. The CDR3 consists of 18 residues. With V trimmed by 4 bases and J by 3 bases, 13 bases remained unmatched. CDR1 is SGHTA and CDR2 is FQGNSA in the germline V gene. The CDR3 here is CASSWTTMLSGGYNEQFF. For the CDR3, the DNA is TGTGCCAGCAGCTGGACTACAATGCTTAGCGGGGGCTACAATGAGCAGTTCTTC.

This clone has a handful of counts. The chain carries TRBV9 and TRBJ2-7, with a tentative D call TRBD1 (6 bases). V was pared by 3 bases and J by 0 bases, with 13 bases between. This CDR3 is built from 15 residues. Looked up from germline, CDR1 is SGDLS and CDR2 is YYNGEE. The CDR3 coding sequence is TGTGCCAGCAGCGCTCGGGACACAACCTCCTACGAGCAGTACTTC. This sequence encodes CASSARDTTSYEQYF.

The chain couples TRBV5-4 to TRBJ2-5, with 7 nucleotides matching TRBD1. V lost 4 bases to trimming and J lost 4 bases; unmatched junction nucleotides: 4. CDR1 is SGHNT, CDR2 YYREEE, per germline (reference sequence). This CDR3 has 13 amino acids. The CDR3: CASSLSGGETQYF. DNA for the CDR3: TGTGCCAGCAGCCTCTCAGGGGGAGAGACCCAGTACTTC.

The chain recombines TRBV2 with TRBJ2-2; D gene unclear. V shed 6 bases and J shed 4 bases, with 3 bases lying between them. Looked up from germline, CDR1 is SNHLY and CDR2 is FYNNEI. The length of the CDR3 is 11 residues. The chain's CDR3 is CASRRTGELFF. Here the CDR3 DNA reads TGTGCCAGCAGGCGCACCGGGGAGCTGTTTTTT. Based on the CDR3 plus reference TRBV2 and TRBJ2-2, the full variable domain is EPEVTQTPSHQVTQMGQEVILRCVPISNHLYFYWYRQILGQKVEFLVSFYNNEISEKSEIFDDQFSVERPDGSNFTLKIRSTKLEDSAMYFCASRRTGELFFGEGSRLTVL.

The V call is TRBV27, the J call TRBJ2-1; 9 bases are shared with TRBD2. Trimming removed 4 bases from V and 8 bases from J; junction bases left unmatched: 15. The germline V gene encodes CDR1 MNHEY and CDR2 SMNVEV (reference sequence). This CDR3 is 17 amino acids long. CDR3 region: CASSSLGFSGSDHEQFF. The CDR3 nucleotides are TGTGCCAGCAGTTCCCTAGGTTTTAGCGGGAGTGATCATGAGCAGTTCTTC.

A word on this clone: Germline is not matched at one junction end, which may reflect a read error. V is TRBV11-2 and J is TRBJ2-1; D is possibly TRBD1 (6 bases). CDR3 length: 17 amino acids. The germline V gene has CDR1 SGHAT and CDR2 FQNNGV. CDR3 protein: CASSLRMGAGSFNEQFF. The CDR3 nucleotides are TGTGCCAGCAGCTTAAGGATGGGGGCAGGGTCCTTCAATGAGCAGTTCTTC.